This entry describes one TCR beta chain. Stated treatment: oral pan-JAK inhibitor, 5-10 mg twice daily. The sorting of PBMCs gave CD4+ and CD8+ T cells. This sample stems from a study of CD8+ T cells in alopecia areata. The CDR3 is 14 residues long. The V gene's germline CDR1 is SQVTM and CDR2 ANQGSEA. The V end was cut by 0 bases, the J end by 1 base, with 9 bases between. Extraction and reverse transcription of RNA yielded cDNA as the sequencing template. Sequencing was performed with immunoSEQ multiplex PCR; in TCRdb, only in-frame clones are kept and a portion is missing. The data show some 190,000 clones, approximately 72% seen once.

Sequenced material: CD4+ T cells sorted from blood, taken around week 46, from a patient treated with tofacitinib. The chain links TRBV29-1 to TRBJ1-1; TRBD1 might be the D (5 bases). The TCR sequence derives from a human donor with alopecia areata. In DNA, the CDR3 is TGCAGCGTTGAAGAGGGAGGGGCGAACACTGAAGCTTTCTTT. Protein: CSVEEGGANTEAFF.